This T cell receptor (beta chain) was recovered during a study of human T cells and chemical hapten exposure. The study, taken as a whole, reports: Because all patients had alopecia, their immune responses might differ from healthy ones. Relative to control repertoires, expanded TCRs gave rise to significantly more large CDR3 similarity clusters.

This clonotype was detected many times. The antigen remains unidentified. Time point indicated: patch test 1, 2 weeks after DPC sensitization. Sample treatment: therapeutic diphenylcyclopropenone sensitization with weekly scalp DPC. Unfractionated whole blood served as the source for total RNA extraction. Each CDR3 protein is one row after TCRdb ran MiXCR on the RACE reads. This sample has some 41,000 distinct CDR3 sequences, with over 3.5% found just once. The CDR3 is 14 residues long. V lost 4 bases and J 2 bases, leaving 14 bases between the germline ends. The germline CDR1 and CDR2 sequences are SQVTM and ANQGSEA.

The V call is TRBV29-1, the J call TRBJ2-5; D gene unclear. Sequencing was performed on whole blood, taken in connection with sensitization to the hapten diphenylcyclopropenone (DPC). This receptor was taken from a man aged 45-65 years with alopecia areata. Some clones in this sample may be carry-over from other donors' samples. The CDR3 loop reads CSVGLEPEQETQYF. CDR3 coding DNA: TGCAGCGTTGGGTTAGAGCCAGAACAAGAGACCCAGTACTTC.